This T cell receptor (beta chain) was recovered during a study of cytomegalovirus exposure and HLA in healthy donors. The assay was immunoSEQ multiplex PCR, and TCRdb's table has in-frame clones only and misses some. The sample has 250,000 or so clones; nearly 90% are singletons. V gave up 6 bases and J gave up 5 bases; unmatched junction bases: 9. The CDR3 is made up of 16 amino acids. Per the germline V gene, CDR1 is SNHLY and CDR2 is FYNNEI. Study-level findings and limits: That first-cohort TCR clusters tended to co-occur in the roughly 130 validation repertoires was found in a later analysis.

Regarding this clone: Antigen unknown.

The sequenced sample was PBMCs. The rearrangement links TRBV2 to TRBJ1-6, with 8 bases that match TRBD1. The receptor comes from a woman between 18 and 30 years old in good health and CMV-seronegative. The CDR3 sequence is CASRRFQGANNSPLHF. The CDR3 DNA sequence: TGTGCCAGCAGGAGATTTCAGGGGGCTAATAATTCACCCCTCCACTTT. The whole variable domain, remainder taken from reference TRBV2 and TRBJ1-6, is EPEVTQTPSHQVTQMGQEVILRCVPISNHLYFYWYRQILGQKVEFLVSFYNNEISEKSEIFDDQFSVERPDGSNFTLKIRSTKLEDSAMYFCASRRFQGANNSPLHFGNGTRLTVT.